Below are 23 T cell receptor beta chains sequenced from a single sample in a study of cytomegalovirus exposure and HLA in healthy donors. PCR was performed using 60 Vbeta and 13 Jbeta primers. Sequenced by immunoSEQ multiplex PCR; TCRdb stores in-frame clones only, minus some. The data hold 150,000 or so clones, with roughly 72% observed a single time. The sequencing sample was made of PBMCs. These receptors came from a male donor in good health and CMV-seronegative.

Many counts were recorded for this clone. The rearrangement uses TRBV5-4 and TRBJ2-7, with TRBD1 as a possible D gene (5 bases). The germline V gene has CDR1 SGHNT and CDR2 YYREEE (reference sequence). V was pared by 0 bases and J by 6 bases, with 7 bases between. This CDR3 has 12 amino acids. In DNA, the CDR3 is TGTGCCAGCAGCTTGGTGGGGCGCGAGCAGTACTTC. Residues: CASSLVGREQYF.

This clone came up once. A read error may produce the germline difference seen at one junction end. V and J are TRBV7-9 and TRBJ1-2, with 8 bases fitting TRBD1. The CDR3 extends over 16 amino acids. Per germline, CDR1 SEHNR and CDR2 FQNEAQ (reference sequence). Here the CDR3 DNA reads TGTTCCAGCAGCTTAGACCACAGGGGGGCGGACTATGGCTACACCTTC. Encoded protein: CSSSLDHRGADYGYTF.

V gene TRBV6-5 combines with J gene TRBJ2-3; no clear D gene. The CDR3 extends over 13 amino acids. CDR1 and CDR2 from the germline V gene are MNHEY and SVGAGI. Trimming left V 6 bases short and J 2 bases short, with 9 bases between. In DNA, the CDR3 is TGTGCCAGCAGGATGGCCCCCACAGATACGCAGTATTTT. It yields the protein CASRMAPTDTQYF.

The rearrangement links TRBV5-8 to TRBJ2-4; weak D call: TRBD1 (5 bases). This CDR3 region has 15 residues. Per germline, CDR1 SGHTS and CDR2 YDEGEE. The V gene lost 0 bases and the J gene lost 4 bases, with 11 bases spanning the gap. CDR3 in amino acids: CASSLGGHVKNIQYF. CDR3 DNA sequence: TGTGCCAGCAGCTTGGGTGGACACGTAAAAAACATTCAGTACTTC.

The V gene is TRBV7-9, the J gene TRBJ2-5; TRBD2 matches at 9 bases. The J call is uncertain, as TRBJ2-7 better fits the DNA end. Germline loops: CDR1 SEHNR, CDR2 FQNEAQ (reference sequence). This CDR3 region has 16 residues. The CDR3 spells CASSSSLDSGGGEQYF. The DNA of the CDR3 is TGTGCCAGCAGCTCCTCCCTCGATAGCGGGGGAGGCGAGCAGTACTTC.

CDR3 nucleotides: TGTGCCAGCAGCTTGGAGCTAGCGGGGCAAGAGACCCAGTACTTC. Protein sequence: CASSLELAGQETQYF. The V and J genes are TRBV5-4 and TRBJ2-5, with 9 bases aligning to TRBD2. This CDR3 contains 15 residues. Germline CDR1 and CDR2: SGHNT and YYREEE (reference sequence). V was pared by 0 bases and J by 2 bases, with 2 bases of the junction left unmatched. The full variable domain, in which reference TRBV5-4 and TRBJ2-5 provide the parts outside the CDR3, is ETGVTQSPTHLIKTRGQQVTLRCSSQSGHNTVSWYQQALGQGPQFIFQYYREEENGRGNFPPRFSGLQFPNYSSELNVNALELDDSALYLCASSLELAGQETQYFGPGTRLLVL.

This clone was found a few times. The rearrangement links TRBV7-3 to TRBJ2-2, with 10 bases matching TRBD1. V was clipped by 2 bases and J by 2 bases; unmatched bases: 5. This CDR3 is built from 17 residues. The germline V gene encodes CDR1 SGHTA and CDR2 FQGTGA. The CDR3 spells CASSLRGDRGNTGELFF. Here the CDR3 DNA reads TGTGCCAGCAGCTTACGGGGGGACAGGGGTAACACCGGGGAGCTGTTTTTT. Using reference TRBV7-3 and TRBJ2-2 for the parts outside the CDR3, the full variable domain is GAGVSQTPSNKVTEKGKYVELRCDPISGHTALYWYRQSLGQGPEFLIYFQGTGAADDSGLPNDRFFAVRPEGSVSTLKIQRTERGDSAVYLCASSLRGDRGNTGELFFGEGSRLTVL.

The chain has TRBV29-1 and TRBJ2-3; D unclear. V was trimmed by 5 bases and J by 7 bases, leaving 13 bases between them. The V gene's germline CDR1 is SQVTM and CDR2 ANQGSEA. CDR3 length: 12 residues. CDR3 DNA sequence: TGCAGCGTTCCTTTGGGCTCTAATACGCAGTATTTT. Translating gives CSVPLGSNTQYF.

The V call is TRBV4-1, the J call TRBJ1-1, with 8 nucleotides matching TRBD1. The CDR3 covers 16 residues. Germline trimming cut 3 bases from V and 3 bases from J; bases unmatched to any gene: 9. In germline, CDR1 is MGHRA, CDR2 YSYEKL. CDR3 bases: TGCGCCAGCAGCCACCTAGTCAGGGGGCGGGACACTGAAGCTTTCTTT. This codes for CASSHLVRGRDTEAFF.

This chain joins TRBV5-6 and TRBJ1-2, with 8 positions matching TRBD1. In germline, CDR1 is SGHDT, CDR2 YYEEEE. The V and J ends lost 4 bases and 4 bases, in that order; junction bases with no gene match: 6. The length of the CDR3 is 14 residues. CDR3 bases: TGTGCCAGCAGCACACAGGGGGGGGCCTATGGCTACACCTTC. This sequence encodes CASSTQGGAYGYTF.

The V and J genes are TRBV5-6 and TRBJ1-6; D perhaps matches TRBD1 (5 bases). Per germline, CDR1 SGHDT and CDR2 YYEEEE. CDR3 length: 16 residues. V dropped 5 bases and J dropped 7 bases, with 19 bases sitting between them. The CDR3 DNA is TGTGCCAGCAGTGCAAGGGTAACAGGTTGGAATTCACCCCTCCACTTT. As protein: CASSARVTGWNSPLHF.

This clone was recorded a few times. For the CDR3, the DNA is TGTGCCAGCAGCTTTATCGAGCAGGCAAATCAGCCCCAGCATTTT. This gives the protein CASSFIEQANQPQHF. This chain joins TRBV5-6 and TRBJ1-5; D remains ambiguous. V gave up 2 bases and J gave up 4 bases, with 13 bases separating them. CDR3 length: 15 residues. Germline assignment: CDR1 SGHDT and CDR2 YYEEEE.

The J gene is TRBJ1-2, the V gene TRBV5-5, with D possibly being TRBD1 (6 bases). The CDR3 totals 15 residues. Trimming pared 0 bases from V and 6 bases from J, leaving 15 bases between. The germline CDR1 and CDR2 sequences are SGHKS and YYEKEE (reference sequence). The CDR3 here is CASSLEGLAGDGYTF. As DNA, the CDR3 is TGTGCCAGCAGCTTGGAGGGATTGGCAGGGGATGGCTACACCTTC.

Regarding this clone: The junction shows a germline mismatch at one end, possibly a read error. V is TRBV29-1 and J is TRBJ2-3; weak D call: TRBD2 (7 bases). Germline V gene lookup returns CDR1 SQVTM and CDR2 ANQGSEA. The length of the CDR3 is 12 residues. CDR3 DNA: TGTGGGGGGGGCCAGGGGAAAGATACGCAGTATTTT. Its protein is CGGGQGKDTQYF.

V is TRBV18 and J is TRBJ1-3; D is perhaps TRBD1 (5 bases). Per the germline V gene, CDR1 is KGHSH and CDR2 is LQKENI. This CDR3 region has 16 residues. V was shortened by 2 bases and J by 0 bases, with 11 bases between the two germline ends. CDR3 amino acids: CASSPKTVNSGNTIYF. In DNA form, the CDR3 reads TGTGCCAGCTCACCAAAGACAGTCAACTCTGGAAACACCATATATTTT.

This clone showed up just a few times. The rearrangement uses TRBV19 and TRBJ1-5; 7 bases fit TRBD1. The germline CDR1 and CDR2 sequences are LNHDA and SQIVND (reference sequence). Trimming cost V 4 bases and J 0 bases; bases outside gene matches: 9. CDR3 size: 17 residues. This CDR3 reads CASSTNRGGDSNQPQHF. In DNA, the CDR3 is TGTGCCAGTAGTACAAACAGGGGCGGGGATAGCAATCAGCCCCAGCATTTT.

J is TRBJ1-1 and V is TRBV29-1; maybe TRBD1 (6 bases). V gave up 3 bases and J gave up 4 bases, with 15 bases separating them. The CDR3 runs 14 residues. The germline V gene has CDR1 SQVTM and CDR2 ANQGSEA. CDR3 region: CSVDRGGQGTEAFF. In DNA form, the CDR3 reads TGCAGCGTTGACAGGGGCGGGCAGGGCACTGAAGCTTTCTTT.

The genes are TRBV7-3 and TRBJ2-3; TRBD2 might be the D (6 bases). Germline V lookup: CDR1 SGHTA, CDR2 FQGTGA. V lost 2 bases, J lost 4 bases, and 10 bases lay in between. This CDR3 contains 14 residues. This CDR3 is CASSLGGEADTQYF. Here the CDR3 DNA reads TGTGCCAGCAGCTTAGGAGGGGAGGCAGATACGCAGTATTTT.

The rearrangement joins TRBV18 to TRBJ2-7; D uncertain. CDR1 KGHSH and CDR2 LQKENI come from the germline V gene. With 2 bases removed from V and 3 bases from J, the gap between germline ends came to 11 bases. The CDR3 length is 14 residues. CDR3 bases: TGTGCCAGCTCACCAACCTACGAAAGCTACGAGCAGTACTTC. As protein: CASSPTYESYEQYF.

This clone was picked up a small number of times. This chain uses TRBV2 with TRBJ2-2; D ambiguous. V lost 3 bases, J lost 9 bases, and 8 bases lay in between. The CDR3 is 12 amino acids. Germline V lookup: CDR1 SNHLY, CDR2 FYNNEI. The chain's CDR3 is CASSERGRELFF. CDR3 sequence (DNA): TGTGCCAGCAGTGAGAGAGGCCGGGAGCTGTTTTTT.

V gene TRBV27 combines with J gene TRBJ2-7; TRBD1 matches 9 bases. V trimming: 6 bases; J trimming: 5 bases; junction bases outside the gene matches: 11. Germline V gene data show CDR1 as MNHEY and CDR2 as SMNVEV (reference sequence). The CDR3 has 15 amino acids. Here the CDR3 DNA reads TGTGCCAGCAGAAAGGACAGGGGAATTGCTAACGAGCAGTACTTC. It translates to CASRKDRGIANEQYF.

The chain joins TRBV28 to TRBJ2-1; 9 nucleotides align to TRBD1. Losses at the gene ends were 7 bases for V and 9 bases for J; bases not matched to a gene: 13. CDR3 size: 15 residues. Germline values: CDR1 MDHEN, CDR2 SYDVKM. The CDR3 region has the DNA TGTGCCAGCACCCTCGGGGACAGGGTGACCGGTGAGCAGTTCTTC. Amino acids: CASTLGDRVTGEQFF.

The J gene is TRBJ1-1, the V gene TRBV7-6; 7 bases map to TRBD1. This CDR3 comprises 16 residues. V gave up 4 bases and J gave up 2 bases; unmatched junction bases: 10. Germline CDR1 reads SGHVS; CDR2 reads FNYEAQ. CDR3 in DNA: TGTGCCAGCAGCTCGCAGGGGGGTAGGGGAAACACTGAAGCTTTCTTT. This sequence encodes CASSSQGGRGNTEAFF.